What follows are 10 T cell receptor beta chains derived from one specimen sequenced in a study of shared clonotypes between healthy human individuals. Assay: immunoSEQ multiplex PCR; the TCRdb copy retains only in-frame clones and omits some. This sample has 800,000 to 1,200,000 clones, with roughly 74% found just once. The sequenced material came from memory CD4+ T cells from PBMCs. Subset denoted: CD45RA-negative fraction. Receptors were obtained from a man between 18 and 29 years old in good health. Some clones in this sample may be carry-over from other donors' samples.

The sample holds many counts of this clone. This sequence joins TRBV2 and TRBJ2-4; the match to TRBD1 covers 7 bases. The CDR3 runs 21 residues. Germline lookup yields CDR1 SNHLY and CDR2 FYNNEI. The J segment lost 0 bases and the V segment lost 8 bases, leaving 25 bases of the junction unmatched. CDR3 loop: CASGRAKGSRDRELAKNIQYF. Here the CDR3 DNA reads TGTGCCAGCGGTCGAGCCAAAGGGAGCCGGGACAGAGAGCTAGCCAAAAACATTCAGTACTTC.

The gene calls are TRBV19 and TRBJ2-3; possible D gene TRBD1, 5 bases. Germline V lookup: CDR1 LNHDA, CDR2 SQIVND (reference sequence). CDR3 length equals 15 residues. Trimming took off 1 base at V and 5 bases at J, with 13 bases between the two ends. This CDR3 reads CASSIGRVTRDTQYF. CDR3 DNA: TGTGCCAGTAGTATAGGCAGGGTCACACGAGATACGCAGTATTTT.

The gene calls are TRBV5-1 and TRBJ2-5; 10 nucleotides align to TRBD1. The V and J ends lost 4 bases and 4 bases, in that order; junction bases with no gene match: 4. CDR1 SGHRS and CDR2 YFSETQ come from the germline V gene. The CDR3 extends over 14 amino acids. This CDR3 is CASSPGTGAETQYF. The CDR3 bases are TGCGCCAGCAGCCCCGGGACAGGGGCAGAGACCCAGTACTTC.

At least ten counts were recorded for this clone. The V call is TRBV9, the J call TRBJ2-1, with 13 nucleotides matching TRBD2. The CDR3 extends over 16 amino acids. J lost 7 bases, V lost 4 bases, and 8 bases had no gene match. Germline CDR1 SGDLS, CDR2 YYNGEE. The CDR3 coding sequence is TGTGCCAGCAGCCCCGGACTAGCGGGAGTAGTTAATGAGCAGTTCTTC. It encodes CASSPGLAGVVNEQFF.

This sequence joins TRBV28 and TRBJ1-5; D is unclear. The V gene's germline CDR1 is MDHEN and CDR2 SYDVKM. Trimming removed 5 bases from V and 4 bases from J, with 9 bases in between. The CDR3 has 13 residues. CDR3 in amino acids: CASSPHGNQPQHF. CDR3 in DNA: TGTGCCAGCAGTCCCCATGGTAATCAGCCCCAGCATTTT.

The rearrangement links TRBV2 to TRBJ2-1, with 10 bases lining up with TRBD2. J gave up 4 bases and V 5 bases, and 5 bases lay outside the gene matches. The CDR3 is 15 residues long. Germline assignment: CDR1 SNHLY and CDR2 FYNNEI. This CDR3 is CASSPPSGGYNEQFF. CDR3 nucleotides: TGTGCCAGCAGTCCCCCTAGCGGGGGATACAATGAGCAGTTCTTC.

The J gene is TRBJ1-5, the V gene TRBV28; D is unclear. The CDR3 has 12 residues. CDR1 and CDR2 (germline): MDHEN, SYDVKM. Between the trimmed V and J ends, which lost 4 bases and 7 bases, there was a span of 8 bases. The CDR3, as DNA: TGTGCCAGCAGTTACCCCCCCCAGCCCCAGCATTTT. Translating gives CASSYPPQPQHF.

V and J are TRBV4-2 and TRBJ2-6; the D is unclear. Trimming stripped 1 base from V and 4 bases from J, with 11 bases between. Germline loops: CDR1 LGHNA, CDR2 YNFKEQ. This CDR3 is 16 amino acids long. The DNA for the CDR3 is TGTGCCAGCAGCCAAGTAGCCGGAAGGGGGGCCAACGTCCTGACTTTC. It is translated as CASSQVAGRGANVLTF.

The chain is built from TRBV9 and TRBJ2-6, with D tentatively TRBD1 or TRBD2 (5 bases each). This CDR3 contains 19 residues. The germline V and J ends were trimmed by 3 bases and 1 base, with 20 bases remaining between them. Germline loops: CDR1 SGDLS, CDR2 YYNGEE. The CDR3, as DNA: TGTGCCAGCAGCGCCGGCGCCGGGACGACCAAATCTGGGGCCAACGTCCTGACTTTC. Translation gives CASSAGAGTTKSGANVLTF.

In this sample, this clone turned up a few times. This rearrangement joins TRBV27 to TRBJ2-1, with unresolved D. The V end was cut by 4 bases, the J end by 3 bases, with 13 bases between. Germline values: CDR1 MNHEY, CDR2 SMNVEV (reference sequence). The CDR3 spans 15 residues. The CDR3 coding sequence is TGTGCCAGCAGTTATCGACCCACGGGCTACAATGAGCAGTTCTTC. Translated, it gives CASSYRPTGYNEQFF.